This is a list of T cell receptor beta chains from one sample in a study of blood T cell repertoires in COVID-19. Profiling relied on immunoSEQ multiplex PCR, and the TCRdb table lists in-frame clones only, not all of them. The table includes 300,000 or so clones, 87% detected once. The source material was PBMCs or T cells enriched from blood (not recorded which). Receptors were obtained from a woman in her 30s who had recovered from COVID-19. Each CDR3 is given with its conserved first and last residue. A D gene is named only where the DNA matches it firmly. Expanded clones get a size class; other rows say once, few or many, or leave the size out.

TRBV7-6,TRBD1,few,TRBJ1-1,TGTGCCAGCAGCCGGGACAGCTTAAACACTGAAGCTTTCTTT,CASSRDSLNTEAFF
TRBV6-5,NA,NA,TRBJ1-1,TGTGCCAGCAGTCCCTCGCCAAGCGCTGAAGCTTTCTTT,CASSPSPSAEAFF
TRBV7-9,NA,NA,TRBJ1-5,TGTGCCAGCTCGGCGGGGGGTGAGATGGGCCAGCCCCAGCATTTT,CASSAGGEMGQPQHF
TRBV14,NA,NA,TRBJ1-5,TGTGCCAGCAGCCCATCCGACATCAGACAGCCCCAGCATTTT,CASSPSDIRQPQHF
TRBV28,NA,NA,TRBJ2-2,TGTGCCAGCAGCCAAGGGGAGGCCCACACCGGGGAGCTGTTTTTT,CASSQGEAHTGELFF
TRBV2,TRBD1,NA,TRBJ2-1,TGTGCCAGCAGTGTAAGAGGGGGCGCTGGCAATGAGCAGTTCTTC,CASSVRGGAGNEQFF
TRBV5-6,NA,NA,TRBJ2-1,TGTGCCAGCAGCACTAGACTACGAAATGAGCAGTTCTTC,CASSTRLRNEQFF
TRBV25-1,TRBD1,NA,TRBJ1-2,TGTGCCAGCAGTGAAGCACTCGTGGGGACAGGGCGAGGCTACACCTTC,CASSEALVGTGRGYTF
TRBV12-3/TRBV12-4,TRBD2,NA,TRBJ2-5,TGTGCCAGCACCGGGGGGGCGGGTGAGACCCAGTACTTC,CASTGGAGETQYF
TRBV2,TRBD1,NA,TRBJ1-6,TGTGCCAGCAGTGAAGGACAGGGAGGTTCACCCCTCCACTTT,CASSEGQGGSPLHF
TRBV7-9,NA,NA,TRBJ2-5,TGTGCCAGCAGCCTGAAGTCAGTACAAGAGACCCAGTACTTC,CASSLKSVQETQYF
TRBV5-1,NA,NA,TRBJ1-1,TGCGCCAGCAGCTTGGAGGCCTCGCGGCGGGTGGGTTTAAAGGACACTGAAGCTTTCTTT,CASSLEASRRVGLKDTEAFF
TRBV7-2,NA,NA,TRBJ2-3,TGTGCCAGCAGCTTAGGGACTCGGGGGACAGATACGCAGTATTTT,CASSLGTRGTDTQYF
TRBV19,TRBD1,NA,TRBJ1-3,TGTGCCAGTAGTACTCAACAGGGGGCGGCGGACACCATATATTTT,CASSTQQGAADTIYF
TRBV7-8,NA,once,TRBJ2-1,TGTGCCAGCACCACGACATCATCCTACAATGAGCAGTTCTTC,CASTTTSSYNEQFF
TRBV7-6,NA,NA,TRBJ1-1,TGTGCCAGCAGCTCCAGGGGATATGGGACTGAAGCTTTCTTT,CASSSRGYGTEAFF
TRBV5-4,TRBD2,NA,TRBJ2-7,TGTGCCAGCAGCTTGTCGGCGGGGGGGCCTCGTGAGCAGTACTTC,CASSLSAGGPREQYF
TRBV19,TRBD1,NA,TRBJ2-7,TGTGCCAGTAGTGACAGGGATTATGGCTACGAGCAGTACTTC,CASSDRDYGYEQYF
TRBV6-5,TRBD1,NA,TRBJ2-7,TGTGCCAGCAGTTACGGGGGACAGACCTACGAGCAGTACTTC,CASSYGGQTYEQYF
TRBV9,NA,NA,TRBJ1-5,TGTGCCAGCAGCCCCGCGGGGGATGGCAATCAGCCCCAGCATTTT,CASSPAGDGNQPQHF
TRBV4-1,NA,NA,TRBJ1-1,TGCGCCAGCAGCCAAGCCAGGGATGGGACTGAAGCTTTCTTT,CASSQARDGTEAFF
TRBV4-3,TRBD1,NA,TRBJ2-7,TGCGCCAGCAGCCCGTATTTGACGCCGGGACAGGGGAGTAACTACGAGCAGTACTTC,CASSPYLTPGQGSNYEQYF
TRBV19,TRBD2,few,TRBJ2-5,TGTGCCAGTAGGGCGGGACTACAAGAGACCCAGTACTTC,CASRAGLQETQYF
TRBV5-6,TRBD1,NA,TRBJ1-2,TGTGCCAGCAGCTTGTTTTTCATTTGGACAGGGAACTATGGCTACACCTTC,CASSLFFIWTGNYGYTF
TRBV9,TRBD1,NA,TRBJ2-2,TGTGCCAGCAGCGTAGTATCAGGGGGATCGTATACCGGGGAGCTGTTTTTT,CASSVVSGGSYTGELFF
TRBV6-5,TRBD2,NA,TRBJ2-1,TGTGCCAGCAGGCCCCCAGCGGGGGCGTACAATGAGCAGTTCTTC,CASRPPAGAYNEQFF
TRBV4-1,NA,NA,TRBJ2-7,TGCGCCAGCAGCCAAACACAAACAGGGATCCCTAGAGAGCAGTACTTC,CASSQTQTGIPREQYF
TRBV4-1,TRBD1,NA,TRBJ1-1,TGCGCCAGCAGCCAAGATCTAAGGGGACAGGGGAGTAACACTGAAGCTTTCTTT,CASSQDLRGQGSNTEAFF
TRBV14,TRBD1,NA,TRBJ1-1,TGTGCCAGCAGCCGAGACAGGGGGCGCATAATACACCCGGCTCGGACTGAAGCTTTCTTT,CASSRDRGRIIHPARTEAFF
TRBV12-3/TRBV12-4,NA,NA,TRBJ1-3,TGTGCCAGCATAACTGGAAACACCATATATTTT,CASITGNTIYF
TRBV6-5,TRBD2,NA,TRBJ2-7,TGTGCCAGCAGTTACTCTGGAGCGGGGGATTACGAGCAGTACTTC,CASSYSGAGDYEQYF
TRBV5-1,NA,NA,TRBJ1-4,TGCGCCAGCAGCCTCTGGACAGATAATGAAAAACTGTTTTTT,CASSLWTDNEKLFF
TRBV2,NA,NA,TRBJ1-5,TGTGCCAGCAGTGAAGTCAGGGGTCAGCAGGGCGGCCAGCCCCAGCATTTT,CASSEVRGQQGGQPQHF
TRBV24-1,TRBD1,NA,TRBJ2-7,TGTGCCACCAGTGATTTGGAAGGGACAGGCAGCTACGAGCAGTACTTC,CATSDLEGTGSYEQYF
TRBV5-5,TRBD1,NA,TRBJ1-1,TGTGCCAGCAGCATGGACAGGTTCGGAGCTTTCTTT,CASSMDRFGAFF
TRBV5-5,TRBD1,NA,TRBJ2-3,TGTGCCAGCAGCTCCGGGACAGGACAAACAGATACGCAGTATTTT,CASSSGTGQTDTQYF
TRBV7-9,NA,NA,TRBJ2-7,TGTGCCAGCAGCTTAGTTCCCAGAAGCTACGAGCAGTACTTC,CASSLVPRSYEQYF
TRBV11-2,TRBD1,NA,TRBJ2-2,TGTGCCAGCAGCCCCCTACGTGGGGGACAGGGGGTGACCGGGGAGCTGTTTTTT,CASSPLRGGQGVTGELFF
TRBV6-2/TRBV6-3,TRBD2,NA,TRBJ2-7,TGTGCCAGCAGTGCGCTCACCGGGACTAGCGCCTCCTACGAGCAGTACTTC,CASSALTGTSASYEQYF
TRBV27,NA,once,TRBJ1-6,TGTGCCAGCAGTTTATCTGGAAAGGGGTTCGGCAATTCACCCCTCCACTTT,CASSLSGKGFGNSPLHF
TRBV5-1,TRBD2,NA,TRBJ2-3,TGCGCCAGCAGCCTCCGGGGACTAGGAACAGATACGCAGTATTTT,CASSLRGLGTDTQYF
TRBV7-2,TRBD1,few,TRBJ1-2,TGTGCCAGCAGCCTAGGACAGGGCGTTGACTATGGCTACACCTTC,CASSLGQGVDYGYTF
TRBV2,NA,NA,TRBJ1-1,TGTGCCAGCAGGGTGGGGGGAACTGAAGCTTTCTTT,CASRVGGTEAFF
TRBV12-5,TRBD1,NA,TRBJ2-7,TGTGCTAGTGGTAGAACAGGGGGTGGCTACGAGCAGTACTTC,CASGRTGGGYEQYF
TRBV11-2,TRBD1,NA,TRBJ1-2,TGTGCCAGCAGCTCGGGACAGGGGGTTTGGTATGGCTACACCTTC,CASSSGQGVWYGYTF
TRBV28,NA,NA,TRBJ1-6,TGTGCCAACTCCCCAGGACTGCCAAATTCACCCCTCCACTTT,CANSPGLPNSPLHF
TRBV18,NA,NA,TRBJ2-3,TGTGCCAGCTCACTACGACAGAGCACAGATACGCAGTATTTT,CASSLRQSTDTQYF
TRBV7-2,NA,NA,TRBJ1-2,TGTGCCAGCAGCTTCTCGGCAGATCTAGGTTATGGCTACACCTTC,CASSFSADLGYGYTF
TRBV5-1,NA,NA,TRBJ2-5,TGCGCCAGCAGCTTGGCCGGGGTCGGCGAGGAGACCCAGTACTTC,CASSLAGVGEETQYF
TRBV28,TRBD1,NA,TRBJ1-2,TGTGCCAGCAGTTCAGGACAGGGAAGGTGGTATGGCTACACCTTC,CASSSGQGRWYGYTF
TRBV2,NA,NA,TRBJ1-5,TGTGCCAGCAGCTTCTGGGGGGACAATCAGCCCCAGCATTTT,CASSFWGDNQPQHF
TRBV30,NA,NA,TRBJ1-2,TGTGCCTGGGAACAGGGAACCTATGGCTACACCTTC,CAWEQGTYGYTF
TRBV5-6,NA,NA,TRBJ2-3,TGTGCCAGCAGCGAGGGTGATCTGAGTGGGCAGTATTTT,CASSEGDLSGQYF
TRBV7-2,TRBD2,NA,TRBJ2-7,TGTGCCAGCAGCGCCCGGGGGGGGCCGGCCTACGAGCAGTACTTC,CASSARGGPAYEQYF
TRBV7-9,NA,NA,TRBJ1-1,TGTGCCAGCAGCCCCGAGGCAAGGAACACTGAAGCTTTCTTT,CASSPEARNTEAFF